These T cell receptor beta chains were read from a single sample in a study of blood T cell repertoires in COVID-19. Using immunoSEQ multiplex PCR, the repertoire was profiled, and TCRdb retains in-frame clones only, with some absent. The sample contains 330,000 or so clones, roughly 88% of which appear only once. The sequenced material came from PBMCs or T cells enriched from blood (not recorded which). The source of these receptors is a man under 40 who had recovered from COVID-19. Each CDR3 is given with its conserved first and last residue. D genes are given only for firm matches. The listing skips clone size in some rows; elsewhere it reads once, few, many or a size class.

15	-	TRBD1	TRBV3-1/TRBV3-2	TRBJ1-2	CASSQGTGFFYGYTF	TGTGCCAGCAGCCAAGGGACAGGGTTTTTCTATGGCTACACCTTC
14	-	TRBD2	TRBV29-1	TRBJ2-7	CSVATSGGLVEQYF	TGCAGCGTGGCCACTAGCGGGGGGCTCGTGGAGCAGTACTTC
13	-	TRBD1	TRBV24-1	TRBJ2-5	CATSDDRVGTQYF	TGTGCCACCAGTGACGACAGGGTGGGGACCCAGTACTTC
15	once	-	TRBV3-1/TRBV3-2	TRBJ1-6	CASSLGRGPNSPLHF	TGTGCCAGCAGCCTCGGCAGGGGACCTAATTCACCCCTCCACTTT
14	-	TRBD1	TRBV2	TRBJ1-6	CASIWTGRGSPLHF	TGTGCCAGCATTTGGACAGGGAGGGGTTCACCCCTCCACTTT
16	-	-	TRBV5-4	TRBJ1-3	CASSLPGTVSGNTIYF	TGTGCCAGCAGCTTGCCGGGAACCGTCTCTGGAAACACCATATATTTT
13	-	-	TRBV5-1	TRBJ2-1	CASSITGLDEQFF	TGCGCCAGCAGCATCACAGGGTTGGATGAGCAGTTCTTC
15	-	TRBD1	TRBV5-6	TRBJ1-2	CASSLYRGLLYGYTF	TGTGCCAGCAGCTTGTACAGGGGCCTTCTCTATGGCTACACCTTC
16	-	-	TRBV30	TRBJ1-2	CAWSSSLAQLNYGYTF	TGTGCCTGGAGTTCCTCCCTCGCACAGCTTAACTATGGCTACACCTTC
15	-	-	TRBV9	TRBJ1-1	CASNLALSFPTEAFF	TGTGCCAGCAACCTAGCTCTAAGTTTCCCTACCGAAGCTTTCTTT
15	-	TRBD1	TRBV30	TRBJ1-2	CAWENPGGADYGYTF	TGTGCCTGGGAGAATCCAGGGGGCGCGGACTATGGCTACACCTTC
14	-	TRBD2	TRBV7-3	TRBJ2-3	CASSSRTSGGLQYF	TGTGCCAGCAGCTCCCGGACTAGCGGGGGCTTGCAGTATTTT
15	-	-	TRBV10-3	TRBJ1-5	CAISARGESNQPQHF	TGTGCCATCAGTGCTCGGGGTGAGAGCAATCAGCCCCAGCATTTT
13	-	-	TRBV12-3/TRBV12-4	TRBJ1-2	CASSAGRGYGYTF	TGTGCCAGCAGTGCCGGCAGGGGCTATGGCTACACCTTC
17	once	TRBD1	TRBV5-1	TRBJ2-7	CASSPGQGLVFLDEQYF	TGCGCCAGCAGCCCGGGACAGGGATTGGTATTTCTAGACGAGCAGTACTTC
15	-	TRBD1	TRBV19	TRBJ2-7	CASSSYRDRSYEQYF	TGTGCCAGTAGTTCCTACCGGGACAGGTCCTACGAGCAGTACTTC
14	-	TRBD2	TRBV18	TRBJ2-7	CASSPRLANKEQYF	TGTGCCAGCTCACCACGACTAGCGAATAAAGAGCAGTACTTC
13	once	-	TRBV12-3/TRBV12-4	TRBJ2-2	CASSFRRTGELFF	TGTGCCAGCAGTTTTAGAAGAACCGGGGAGCTGTTTTTT
16	-	TRBD2	TRBV9	TRBJ2-7	CASSPGLGGGTSEQYF	TGTGCCAGCAGCCCAGGACTTGGGGGGGGGACCTCCGAGCAGTACTTC
16	-	TRBD2	TRBV5-5	TRBJ2-2	CASSRLAGADTGELFF	TGTGCCAGCAGCCGACTAGCGGGGGCAGACACCGGGGAGCTGTTTTTT
15	-	TRBD2	TRBV2	TRBJ2-7	CATEFGLAGSTEQYF	TGTGCCACTGAATTCGGACTAGCGGGGTCTACCGAGCAGTACTTC
15	once	TRBD1	TRBV9	TRBJ1-2	CASSVADRVGSGYTF	TGTGCCAGCAGCGTAGCGGACAGGGTCGGGTCTGGCTACACCTTC